Shown below are 10 T cell receptor beta chains from a single sample sequenced in a study of blood T cell repertoires in COVID-19. Assay: immunoSEQ multiplex PCR; the TCRdb copy retains only in-frame clones and omits some. Of tens of thousands of clones in the sample, 80% to 95% are singletons; the top ten hold 4.6%. Source material: peripheral blood. These receptors were obtained from a man in his fifties with active COVID-19.

J is TRBJ2-7 and V is TRBV7-2; maybe TRBD2 (7 bases). The CDR3 is 15 residues long. The V end lost 3 bases, the J end lost 2 bases, and 14 bases lay between the germline ends. Germline V gene sequence: CDR1 SGHTA, CDR2 FQGNSA. The CDR3 protein is CASSLGGARTYEQYF. CDR3 bases: TGTGCCAGCAGCTTGGGGGGGGCGCGAACCTACGAGCAGTACTTC.

This clone was detected once. V and J are TRBV10-3 and TRBJ1-1, with D hard to call. V dropped 4 bases and J dropped 4 bases, with 10 bases sitting between them. The CDR3 is made up of 13 amino acids. The V gene's germline CDR1 is ENHRY and CDR2 SYGVKD. Here the CDR3 DNA reads TGTGCCATCAGTGTGGAGGTGGGCACTGAAGCTTTCTTT. It codes for CAISVEVGTEAFF.

With respect to this clone: One end of the junction is discordant with germline, which a read error may explain. CDR3 region: CASSLTLASSEQFF. The CDR3, as DNA: TGTGCCAGCAGCCTAACCCTAGCATCGAGCGAGCAGTTCTTC. The chain has TRBV7-3 and TRBJ2-1, with a tentative D call TRBD2 (5 bases). The CDR3 totals 14 residues. CDR1 is SGHTA and CDR2 is FQGTGA in the germline V gene.

The rearrangement joins TRBV15 to TRBJ1-5, with 11 nucleotides matching TRBD1. J was trimmed by 1 base and V by 5 bases; bases with no gene match: 1. The V gene's germline CDR1 is LNHNV and CDR2 YYDKDF (reference sequence). The CDR3 is made up of 15 amino acids. DNA of the CDR3: TGTGCCACCAGCTGGACAGGGGGCAGCAATCAGCCCCAGCATTTT. Residues: CATSWTGGSNQPQHF. Full variable domain (outside the CDR3, taken from reference TRBV15 and TRBJ1-5): DAMVIQNPRYQVTQFGKPVTLSCSQTLNHNVMYWYQQKSSQAPKLLFHYYDKDFNNEADTPDNFQSRRPNTSFCFLDIRSPGLGDTAMYLCATSWTGGSNQPQHFGDGTRLSIL.

This clone was observed a single time. The gene calls are TRBV21-1 and TRBJ2-2; TRBD2, the D gene given by the table, was not confirmed from the DNA. TRBV21-1 is marked as a pseudogene. The CDR3 contains 17 residues. The CDR3 DNA follows: TGTGCCAGCAGCAATAACCCTAGCGGGACCTACGGCGGGGAGCTGTTTTTT. Translated, it gives CASSNNPSGTYGGELFF.

The rearrangement uses TRBV10-1 and TRBJ2-1, with 8 positions matching TRBD2. The length of the CDR3 is 15 residues. CDR1 WNHNN and CDR2 SYGVQD come from the germline V gene (reference sequence). With V trimmed by 3 bases and J by 9 bases, 10 bases remained unmatched. The CDR3 loop reads CASSDPSGRGGEQFF. The CDR3, as DNA: TGCGCCAGCAGTGATCCCAGCGGGAGAGGGGGTGAGCAGTTCTTC.

This clone was picked up a small number of times. This chain connects TRBV27 to TRBJ2-1; D perhaps matches TRBD1 (5 bases). The CDR3 is 14 residues long. Trimming removed 1 base from V and 5 bases from J, with 9 bases in between. CDR1 is MNHEY, CDR2 SMNVEV, per germline (reference sequence). The CDR3 DNA is TGTGCCAGCAGTTTATGGGGCAGAGACAATGAGCAGTTCTTC. Its translation is CASSLWGRDNEQFF.

The CDR3 nucleotides read TGTGCCAGCAGCCAAGACACGGTATCTGGCTACACCTTC. It codes for CASSQDTVSGYTF. The genes are TRBV3-1 (or the pseudogene TRBV3-2) and TRBJ1-2; D gene uncertain. The V gene lost 0 bases and the J gene lost 7 bases, with 9 bases spanning the gap. The CDR3 extends over 13 amino acids. The germline V gene has CDR1 LGHDT and CDR2 YNNKEL (reference sequence).

In this sample, this clone turned up a few times. The chain employs TRBV18 and TRBJ1-6; D is ambiguous. Trimming cost V 2 bases and J 6 bases, with 8 bases left between them. The CDR3 sequence is 14 residues long. Germline CDR1 reads KGHSH; CDR2 reads LQKENI. Here the CDR3 reads CASSPSETNSPLHF. DNA for the CDR3: TGTGCCAGCTCACCATCGGAGACTAATTCACCCCTCCACTTT.

V usage is TRBV7-9 and J usage is TRBJ1-6; D is unresolved. CDR3 size: 15 residues. The V end was cut by 4 bases, the J end by 0 bases, with 7 bases between. The germline V gene encodes CDR1 SEHNR and CDR2 FQNEAQ (reference sequence). The CDR3 nucleotides are TGTGCCAGCAGCTCAGCGAGCTCCTATAATTCACCCCTCCACTTT. It specifies CASSSASSYNSPLHF.